The source of this TCR beta chain is a study of human T cells and chemical hapten exposure. General study points: Among expanded TCRs, significantly more large CDR3 similarity clusters formed than among controls. Patch test score was positively correlated with the counts of PT1 expanded TCRs. DPC sensitization left the count of TCRs above 1 in 1000 unchanged.

TCRdb reprocessed the RACE reads with MiXCR, giving one entry per CDR3 protein. The table shows about 97,000 distinct CDR3 sequences, with 25% to 30% occurring only once. Germline CDR1 LGHDT, CDR2 YNNKEL (reference sequence). V shed 4 bases and J 2 bases; nucleotides not matched to a gene: 3. The CDR3 runs 15 residues. This clonotype was seen once. Its target is not known. Documented time point: patch test 3, about 24 weeks after DPC sensitization. Indicated treatment: therapeutic diphenylcyclopropenone sensitization with weekly scalp DPC. This receptor was obtained from a man aged 40-49 years with alopecia areata. Some clones in this sample may be carry-over from other donors' samples. This sample comprised whole blood, obtained in connection with sensitization to the hapten diphenylcyclopropenone (DPC). The chain carries TRBV3-1 and TRBJ1-3; 9 bases fit TRBD1. Here the CDR3 reads CASSRGTGPGNTIYF. CDR3 sequence (DNA): TGTGCCAGCAGCCGCGGGACAGGGCCTGGAAACACCATATATTTT. The full variable domain, its missing parts supplied by reference TRBV3-1 and TRBJ1-3, is DTAVSQTPKYLVTQMGNDKSIKCEQNLGHDTMYWYKQDSKKFLKIMFSYNNKELIINETVPNRFSPKSPDKAHLNLHINSLELGDSAVYFCASSRGTGPGNTIYFGEGSWLTVV.